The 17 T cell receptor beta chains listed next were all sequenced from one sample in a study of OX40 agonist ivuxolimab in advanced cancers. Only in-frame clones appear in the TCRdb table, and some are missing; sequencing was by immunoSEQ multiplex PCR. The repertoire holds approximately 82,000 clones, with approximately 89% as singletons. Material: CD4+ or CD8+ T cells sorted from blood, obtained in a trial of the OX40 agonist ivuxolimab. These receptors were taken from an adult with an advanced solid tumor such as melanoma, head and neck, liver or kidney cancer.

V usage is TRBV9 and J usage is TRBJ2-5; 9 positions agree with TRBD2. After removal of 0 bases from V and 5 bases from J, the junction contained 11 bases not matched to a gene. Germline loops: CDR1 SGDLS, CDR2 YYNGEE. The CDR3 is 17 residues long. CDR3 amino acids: CASSVEGGAGGRETQYF. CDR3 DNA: TGTGCCAGCAGCGTAGAAGGTGGAGCGGGGGGCCGGGAGACCCAGTACTTC.

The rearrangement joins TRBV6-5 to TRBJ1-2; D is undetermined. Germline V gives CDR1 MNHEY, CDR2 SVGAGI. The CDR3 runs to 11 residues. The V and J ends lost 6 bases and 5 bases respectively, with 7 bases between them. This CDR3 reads CASREDYGYTF. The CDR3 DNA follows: TGTGCCAGCAGGGAAGATTATGGCTACACCTTC.

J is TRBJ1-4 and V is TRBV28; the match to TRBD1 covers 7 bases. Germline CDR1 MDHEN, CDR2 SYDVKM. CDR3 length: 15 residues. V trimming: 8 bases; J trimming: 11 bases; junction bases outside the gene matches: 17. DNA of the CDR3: TGTGCCAGCGACGGGGAGAGGGGGCTCCCCGGGAAACTGTTTTTT. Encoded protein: CASDGERGLPGKLFF.

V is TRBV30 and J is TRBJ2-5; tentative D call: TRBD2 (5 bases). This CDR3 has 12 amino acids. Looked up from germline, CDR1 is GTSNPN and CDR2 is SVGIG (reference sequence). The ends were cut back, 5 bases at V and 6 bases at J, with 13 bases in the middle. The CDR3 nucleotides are TGTGCCTGGGAACTAGACGGGAAGACCCAGTACTTC. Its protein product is CAWELDGKTQYF.

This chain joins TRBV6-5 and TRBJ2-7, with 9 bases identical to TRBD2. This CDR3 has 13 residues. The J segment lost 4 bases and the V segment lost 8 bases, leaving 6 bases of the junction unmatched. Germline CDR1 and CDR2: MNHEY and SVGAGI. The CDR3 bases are TGTGCCAGCGTTGCGGGGGGGAGTTACGAGCAGTACTTC. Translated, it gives CASVAGGSYEQYF.

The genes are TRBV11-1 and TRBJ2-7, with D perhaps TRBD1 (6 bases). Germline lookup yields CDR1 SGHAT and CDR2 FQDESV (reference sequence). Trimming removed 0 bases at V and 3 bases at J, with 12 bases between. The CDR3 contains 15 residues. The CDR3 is CASSLASTGVYEQYF. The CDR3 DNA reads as TGTGCCAGCAGCTTAGCCTCGACAGGAGTCTACGAGCAGTACTTC. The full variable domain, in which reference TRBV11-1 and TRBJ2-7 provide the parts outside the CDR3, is EAEVAQSPRYKITEKSQAVAFWCDPISGHATLYWYRQILGQGPELLVQFQDESVVDDSQLPKDRFSAERLKGVDSTLKIQPAELGDSAMYLCASSLASTGVYEQYFGPGTRLTVT.

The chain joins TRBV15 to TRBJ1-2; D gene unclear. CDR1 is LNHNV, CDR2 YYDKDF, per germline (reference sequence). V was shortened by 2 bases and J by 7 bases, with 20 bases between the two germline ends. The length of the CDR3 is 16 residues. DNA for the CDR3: TGTGCCACCAGCAGAACCGAAGGGAGTCCTCTTAGTGGCTACACCTTC. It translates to CATSRTEGSPLSGYTF.

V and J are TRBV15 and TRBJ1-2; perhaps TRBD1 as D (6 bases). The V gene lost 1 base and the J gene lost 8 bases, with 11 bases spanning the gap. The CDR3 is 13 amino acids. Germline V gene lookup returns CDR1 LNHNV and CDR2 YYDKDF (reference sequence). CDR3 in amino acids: CATSRGAGEGYTF. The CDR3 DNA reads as TGTGCCACCAGCAGAGGGGCAGGGGAAGGCTACACCTTC.

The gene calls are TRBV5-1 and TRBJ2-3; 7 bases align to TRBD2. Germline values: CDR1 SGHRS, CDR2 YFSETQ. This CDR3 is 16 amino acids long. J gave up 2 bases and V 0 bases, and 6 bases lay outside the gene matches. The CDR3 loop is CASSLGSRGYTDTQYF. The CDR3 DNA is TGCGCCAGCAGCTTGGGTTCGCGGGGGTACACAGATACGCAGTATTTT.

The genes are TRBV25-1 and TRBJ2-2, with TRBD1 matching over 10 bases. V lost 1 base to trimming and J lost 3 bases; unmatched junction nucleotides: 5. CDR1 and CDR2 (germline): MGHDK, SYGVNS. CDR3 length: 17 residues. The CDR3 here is CASSELGDRGYTGELFF. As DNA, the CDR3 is TGTGCCAGCAGTGAATTGGGGGACAGGGGATACACCGGGGAGCTGTTTTTT.

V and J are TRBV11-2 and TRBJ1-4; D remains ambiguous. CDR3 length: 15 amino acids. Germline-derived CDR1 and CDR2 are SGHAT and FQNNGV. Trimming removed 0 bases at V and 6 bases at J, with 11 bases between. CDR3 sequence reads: CASSLDSGGDEKLFF. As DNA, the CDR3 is TGTGCCAGCAGCTTAGATTCCGGTGGGGATGAAAAACTGTTTTTT. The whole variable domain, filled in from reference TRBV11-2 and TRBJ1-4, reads EAGVAQSPRYKIIEKRQSVAFWCNPISGHATLYWYQQILGQGPKLLIQFQNNGVVDDSQLPKDRFSAERLKGVDSTLKIQPAKLEDSAVYLCASSLDSGGDEKLFFGSGTQLSVL.

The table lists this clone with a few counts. CDR3 in amino acids: CASSSWDNPNYGYTF. CDR3 nucleotide sequence: TGTGCCAGCAGCAGCTGGGACAACCCTAACTATGGCTACACCTTC. The V call is TRBV13, the J call TRBJ1-2; perhaps TRBD1 as D (6 bases). In germline, CDR1 is PRHDT, CDR2 FYEKMQ (reference sequence). The CDR3 consists of 15 residues. Trimming stripped 5 bases from V and 0 bases from J, with 13 bases between.

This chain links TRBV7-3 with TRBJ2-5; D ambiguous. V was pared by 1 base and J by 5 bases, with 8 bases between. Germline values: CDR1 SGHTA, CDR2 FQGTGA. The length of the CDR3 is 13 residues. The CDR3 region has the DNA TGTGCCAGCAGCTTAAACAGAGGCGAGACCCAGTACTTC. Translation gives CASSLNRGETQYF.

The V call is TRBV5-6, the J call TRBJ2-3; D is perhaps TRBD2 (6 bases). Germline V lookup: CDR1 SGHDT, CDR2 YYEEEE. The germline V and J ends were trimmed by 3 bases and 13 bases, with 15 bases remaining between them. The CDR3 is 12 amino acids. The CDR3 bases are TGTGCCAGCAGCTGGGGGACTGATCACGAGTATTTT. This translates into CASSWGTDHEYF. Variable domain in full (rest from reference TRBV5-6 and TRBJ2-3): DAGVTQSPTHLIKTRGQQVTLRCSPKSGHDTVSWYQQALGQGPQFIFQYYEEEERQRGNFPDRFSGHQFPNYSSELNVNALLLGDSALYLCASSWGTDHEYFGPGTRLTVL.

This CDR3 reads CASSVVAGGNYGYTF. In DNA, the CDR3 is TGTGCCAGCAGCGTAGTGGCAGGGGGTAACTATGGCTACACCTTC. V is TRBV9 and J is TRBJ1-2, with 7 positions matching TRBD1. The CDR3 is made up of 15 amino acids. Germline trimming cut 0 bases from V and 1 base from J; bases unmatched to any gene: 3. CDR1 and CDR2 (germline): SGDLS, YYNGEE.

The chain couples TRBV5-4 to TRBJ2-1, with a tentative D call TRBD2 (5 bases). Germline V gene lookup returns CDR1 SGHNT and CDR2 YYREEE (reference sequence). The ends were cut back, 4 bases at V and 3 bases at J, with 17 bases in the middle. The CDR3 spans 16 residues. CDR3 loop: CASSIGGSGVYNEQFF. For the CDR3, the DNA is TGTGCCAGCAGCATTGGAGGTTCCGGGGTCTACAATGAGCAGTTCTTC.

CDR3 sequence reads: CASSEFIQGVYEQYF. CDR3 DNA sequence: TGTGCCAGCAGTGAATTTATACAGGGTGTGTACGAGCAGTACTTC. The rearrangement links TRBV6-1 to TRBJ2-5, with a weak D call TRBD1 (6 bases). The J call may be faulty, since TRBJ2-7 better matches the DNA end. Germline V gene lookup returns CDR1 MNHNS and CDR2 SASEGT. This CDR3 has 15 amino acids.